The 19 T cell receptor beta chains below all came from one sample that was sequenced in a study of beta chain features in type 1 diabetes. Findings and caveats of the study: Shorter TCRB CDR3s, moderately but significantly so, marked every one of the four CD4+ subsets in Type 1 diabetes patients.

Their antigen targets remain unknown. Since all of the isolated RNA was reverse transcribed, expressed TCRB transcripts were what got sequenced. The repertoire was sequenced with immunoSEQ multiplex PCR; TCRdb's copy has only in-frame clones and lacks some. The data contain roughly 340,000 clones, roughly 14% of them singletons. The material sequenced was naive CD4+ T cells from blood. The source of these receptors is a young woman with type 1 diabetes.

V and J are TRBV9 and TRBJ2-1; D is perhaps TRBD1 (6 bases). This CDR3 is 14 amino acids long. Germline V gene data show CDR1 as SGDLS and CDR2 as YYNGEE. V lost 0 bases and J lost 6, with 10 bases in between. Here the CDR3 reads CASSVGTEVNEQFF. DNA of the CDR3: TGTGCCAGCAGCGTAGGGACAGAGGTCAATGAGCAGTTCTTC.

This clone has only a few counts. The genes are TRBV5-5 and TRBJ2-7; 13 bases are shared with TRBD2. After removal of 3 bases from V and 4 bases from J, the junction contained 4 bases not matched to a gene. Germline-derived CDR1 and CDR2 are SGHKS and YYEKEE (reference sequence). The CDR3 consists of 15 residues. The CDR3 region is CASSSRTSGGYEQYF. The CDR3 DNA reads TGTGCCAGCAGCTCGCGGACTAGCGGGGGTTACGAGCAGTACTTC.

This clone was observed a handful of times. This chain connects TRBV29-1 to TRBJ2-2; TRBD2 agrees at 10 bases. Germline assignment: CDR1 SQVTM and CDR2 ANQGSEA. J lost 2 bases, V lost 4 bases, and 1 base had no gene match. The CDR3 has 14 residues. The CDR3 sequence is CSVGTSGNTGELFF. The CDR3 DNA reads TGCAGCGTTGGGACTAGCGGTAACACCGGGGAGCTGTTTTTT.

The V call is TRBV4-1, the J call TRBJ1-2; D is unresolved. The CDR3 spans 14 residues. Germline V gene data show CDR1 as MGHRA and CDR2 as YSYEKL. Trimming took 4 bases from V and 3 from J, leaving 12 bases between them. CDR3 amino acids: CASSPGRRDYGYTF. The DNA for the CDR3 is TGCGCCAGCAGCCCCGGCAGGAGGGACTATGGCTACACCTTC.

The gene calls are TRBV28 and TRBJ2-7; 7 bases match TRBD2. Looked up from germline, CDR1 is MDHEN and CDR2 is SYDVKM. CDR3 length: 14 amino acids. Trimming at V came to 6 bases and at J to 6 bases, leaving 11 bases not matched to a gene. This CDR3 reads CASRFGGRRGEQYF. The DNA for the CDR3 is TGTGCCAGCAGGTTCGGCGGGAGACGAGGCGAGCAGTACTTC.

The rearrangement joins TRBV6-5 to TRBJ1-5, with TRBD1 as a possible D gene (6 bases). CDR1 is MNHEY and CDR2 is SVGAGI in the germline V gene. V dropped 6 bases and J dropped 0 bases, with 12 bases sitting between them. The CDR3 covers 15 residues. The CDR3 DNA is TGTGCCAGCAGGATCGGACAGTTTAGCAATCAGCCCCAGCATTTT. It codes for CASRIGQFSNQPQHF.

This clone was found a few times. V gene TRBV5-1 combines with J gene TRBJ1-1, with TRBD1 matching 7 bases. The CDR3 spans 17 residues. CDR1 and CDR2 from the germline V gene are SGHRS and YFSETQ. The V segment lost 0 bases and the J segment 1 base; nucleotides outside the gene matches: 9. CDR3 sequence (DNA): TGCGCCAGCAGCTTGGCCGCAGGGGGATACAGGAACACTGAAGCTTTCTTT. Protein: CASSLAAGGYRNTEAFF.

The J gene is TRBJ1-2, the V gene TRBV18; possibly TRBD1 for D (6 bases). The V gene's germline CDR1 is KGHSH and CDR2 LQKENI. The CDR3 is 14 residues long. Trimming took off 3 bases at V and 4 bases at J, with 12 bases between the two ends. CDR3 coding DNA: TGTGCCAGCTCACCGGGGGCGACAACCTATGGCTACACCTTC. This translates into CASSPGATTYGYTF.

This clone was counted between two and nine times. The gene calls are TRBV28 and TRBJ1-1; D remains unclear. Deletions cut 6 bases from V and 3 bases from J, with 5 bases between. CDR1 and CDR2 from the germline V gene are MDHEN and SYDVKM. This CDR3 is built from 11 residues. CDR3 amino acids: CASSPDTEAFF. The CDR3 coding sequence is TGTGCCAGCAGCCCAGACACTGAAGCTTTCTTT.

V usage is TRBV9 and J usage is TRBJ1-5, with 8 positions matching TRBD1. J was trimmed by 5 bases and V by 2 bases; bases with no gene match: 6. In germline, CDR1 is SGDLS, CDR2 YYNGEE. The CDR3 contains 15 residues. The CDR3 here is CASSVTDRVDQPQHF. Written as DNA, the CDR3 is TGTGCCAGCAGCGTGACGGACAGGGTTGATCAGCCCCAGCATTTT.

Only a few counts were recorded for this clone. The chain is built from TRBV7-2 and TRBJ2-5, with TRBD2 matching 12 bases. The ends lost 3 bases at V and 5 bases at J; junction bases unmatched: 7. The CDR3 spans 16 residues. CDR1 and CDR2 from the germline V gene are SGHTA and FQGNSA. CDR3 region: CASSFPGLAGRETQYF. In DNA form, the CDR3 reads TGTGCCAGCAGCTTTCCCGGACTAGCGGGGAGGGAGACCCAGTACTTC.

J is TRBJ2-3 and V is TRBV4-3; TRBD1 is a possible D gene (5 bases). The CDR3 totals 16 residues. Germline CDR1 and CDR2: LGHNA and YSLEER. Trimming cost V 0 bases and J 0 bases, with 10 bases left between them. CDR3 sequence (DNA): TGCGCCAGCAGCCAAGATTGGGGCGTAAGCACAGATACGCAGTATTTT. Translating it yields CASSQDWGVSTDTQYF.

This clone has a handful of counts. The chain combines TRBV4-3 with TRBJ2-1, with 12 bases matching TRBD2. Germline V gives CDR1 LGHNA, CDR2 YSLEER. The V and J ends lost 1 base and 4 bases, in that order; junction bases with no gene match: 8. This CDR3 is 18 amino acids long. The CDR3 protein is CASSQVGGLAGRYNEQFF. CDR3 nucleotides: TGCGCCAGCAGCCAAGTCGGAGGACTAGCGGGACGTTACAATGAGCAGTTCTTC.

This clone was recorded at least ten times. V gene TRBV29-1 combines with J gene TRBJ2-1, with D tentatively TRBD1 (6 bases). V was cut by 8 bases and J by 6 bases, with 17 bases left in between. Germline CDR1 reads SQVTM; CDR2 reads ANQGSEA. The CDR3 spans 13 residues. The CDR3 sequence: CSTTRDIGNEQFF. The CDR3 nucleotides are TGCAGCACTACCCGGGACATTGGCAATGAGCAGTTCTTC.

This clone came up a few times. The V call is TRBV6-1, the J call TRBJ2-1, with TRBD2 identical over 14 bases. V was pared by 4 bases and J by 3 bases, with 14 bases of the junction left unmatched. This CDR3 comprises 20 residues. From germline, CDR1 is MNHNS and CDR2 SASEGT. The CDR3 region is CASSVGPGLAGVGSYNEQFF. CDR3 sequence (DNA): TGTGCCAGCAGTGTCGGCCCGGGACTAGCGGGAGTAGGGAGCTACAATGAGCAGTTCTTC.

This clone was counted a few times. The CDR3 DNA reads TGCAGCGTGGCCCAGGGACTAGCAAGCTACGAGCAGTACTTC. Protein: CSVAQGLASYEQYF. V is TRBV29-1 and J is TRBJ2-7; 9 bases map to TRBD2. Germline lookup yields CDR1 SQVTM and CDR2 ANQGSEA. Trimming at V came to 6 bases and at J to 3 bases, leaving 9 bases not matched to a gene. The CDR3 totals 14 residues.

The J gene is TRBJ2-1, the V gene TRBV6-6; 7 bases fit TRBD2. Looked up from germline, CDR1 is MNHNY and CDR2 is SVGAGI (reference sequence). V lost 5 bases and J lost 0; bases outside the gene matches: 4. This CDR3 has 15 amino acids. DNA of the CDR3: TGTGCCAGCAGTAAGACTAGCATCTCCTACAATGAGCAGTTCTTC. Translating it yields CASSKTSISYNEQFF.

This clone was seen more than once but under ten times. V gene TRBV18 combines with J gene TRBJ2-5; the match to TRBD2 covers 12 bases. Germline assignment: CDR1 KGHSH and CDR2 LQKENI. The CDR3 has 19 amino acids. Losses at the gene ends were 0 bases for V and 1 base for J; bases not matched to a gene: 9. DNA for the CDR3: TGTGCCAGCTCACCACCATCCCTAGGACTAGCGGGACCCCAAGAGACCCAGTACTTC. As protein: CASSPPSLGLAGPQETQYF.

The table lists this clone with a few counts. The chain employs TRBV18 and TRBJ2-7; no reliable D call. The CDR3 is 13 amino acids. The V end was cut by 1 base, the J end by 4 bases, with 8 bases between. Per the germline V gene, CDR1 is KGHSH and CDR2 is LQKENI. CDR3 residues: CASSPRSQYEQYF. DNA for the CDR3: TGTGCCAGCTCACCACGGTCTCAGTACGAGCAGTACTTC.